What follows are 28 T cell receptor beta chains derived from one specimen sequenced in a study of PD-L1 blockade in urothelial cancer (dated by TCRdb to the late 2010s). Library generation was performed with the immunoSEQ multiplex PCR assay. The table was pulled from immuneACCESS by TCRdb, which kept in-frame rearrangements only. Such tables lose some clones; where checked, under half of the loss comes from unresolved V genes, and the rest has no known cause. The sample table records around 100,000 clones; under 95% of these occur just once. The top ten constitute 3.5% to 4.5% of the sample. The time point label corresponds to: peripheral blood 6 weeks after treatment start. Here the sequenced sample was PBMCs, taken around atezolizumab (anti-PD-L1) treatment. These receptors originate from a man between 60 and 75 years old with urothelial cancer.

This chain joins TRBV11-2 and TRBJ2-1, with D perhaps TRBD2 (5 bases). Trimming pared 7 bases from V and 1 base from J, leaving 20 bases between. CDR1 SGHAT and CDR2 FQNNGV come from the germline V gene. The CDR3 has 17 residues. CDR3 in DNA: TGTGCCAGCACCCGATCAGGCGGGTCGGGGTCCTACAATGAGCAGTTCTTC. It encodes CASTRSGGSGSYNEQFF.

The genes are TRBV6-1 and TRBJ1-5; possibly TRBD1 for D (6 bases). The CDR3 contains 16 residues. Trimming stripped 2 bases from V and 3 bases from J, with 14 bases between. CDR1 and CDR2 from the germline V gene are MNHNS and SASEGT. CDR3 nucleotides: TGTGCCAGCAGTGAAATAGGACAGACTATCAATCAGCCCCAGCATTTT. Its protein is CASSEIGQTINQPQHF.

J is TRBJ2-1 and V is TRBV5-4; D might be TRBD2 (7 bases). The CDR3 covers 17 residues. CDR1 and CDR2 from the germline V gene are SGHNT and YYREEE (reference sequence). The V end lost 4 bases, the J end lost 8 bases, and 25 bases lay between the germline ends. As DNA, the CDR3 is TGTGCCAGCAGCCGGGGGGCAGGAGCGCCTCTACAATATGAGCAGTTCTTC. Its protein is CASSRGAGAPLQYEQFF.

The sample holds a few counts of this clone. The CDR3 loop reads CASSEEQPYYGYTF. CDR3 DNA: TGTGCCAGCAGTGAAGAACAGCCCTACTATGGCTACACCTTC. The V and J genes are TRBV2 and TRBJ1-2; D is unclear. V lost 1 base to trimming and J lost 3 bases, with 9 bases between them. The CDR3 has 14 residues. CDR1 and CDR2 from the germline V gene are SNHLY and FYNNEI.

This rearrangement joins TRBV4-1 to TRBJ2-2, with 8 bases aligning to TRBD1. CDR3 length: 16 amino acids. The germline CDR1 and CDR2 sequences are MGHRA and YSYEKL. The junction had 6 bases not matched to a gene; V was cut back by 0 bases and J by 6 bases. This CDR3 reads CASSQDLGQEAGELFF. The CDR3 DNA sequence: TGCGCCAGCAGCCAAGACTTGGGACAGGAAGCCGGGGAGCTGTTTTTT.

The chain combines TRBV7-9 with TRBJ1-4; a weak D match, TRBD1 (5 bases). There are 17 residues in the CDR3. V was shortened by 0 bases and J by 5 bases, with 16 bases between the two germline ends. CDR1 and CDR2 from the germline V gene are SEHNR and FQNEAQ (reference sequence). This chain's CDR3 is CASSLAGTLVGNEKLFF. CDR3 DNA: TGTGCCAGCAGCTTAGCGGGGACTTTAGTCGGAAATGAAAAACTGTTTTTT.

The chain links TRBV28 to TRBJ2-3; 12 nucleotides agree with TRBD1. There are 15 residues in the CDR3. The ends lost 5 bases at V and 4 bases at J; junction bases unmatched: 4. Germline assignment: CDR1 MDHEN and CDR2 SYDVKM. The chain's CDR3 is CASSRDRGRSDTQYF. DNA of the CDR3: TGTGCCAGCAGTCGGGACAGGGGGCGATCAGATACGCAGTATTTT.

The J gene is TRBJ2-6, the V gene TRBV10-1; no clear D gene. The CDR3 is 15 amino acids. V lost 4 bases, J lost 8 bases, and 15 bases lay in between. Germline CDR1 reads WNHNN; CDR2 reads SYGVQD (reference sequence). The CDR3 is CASSAGSPPSNVLTF. In DNA form, the CDR3 reads TGCGCCAGCAGTGCCGGGTCTCCTCCTTCCAACGTCCTGACTTTC.

The V call is TRBV18, the J call TRBJ2-2; possibly TRBD1 for D (6 bases). Between the trimmed V and J ends, which lost 6 bases and 3 bases, there was a span of 14 bases. The length of the CDR3 is 15 residues. Germline CDR1 is KGHSH and CDR2 is LQKENI. The CDR3 nucleotides read TGTGCCAGCTCGCCTACCCACAGGGACACCGGGGAGCTGTTTTTT. Amino acids: CASSPTHRDTGELFF.

The chain uses TRBV5-8 and TRBJ2-1; 12 bases are a match to TRBD2. The length of the CDR3 is 16 residues. V lost 2 bases, J lost 4 bases, and 4 bases stayed unmatched. Germline loops: CDR1 SGHTS, CDR2 YDEGEE. The CDR3 DNA sequence: TGTGCCAGCAGCTTTCAGACTAGCGGGGGATACAATGAGCAGTTCTTC. Amino acids: CASSFQTSGGYNEQFF.

The genes are TRBV5-4 and TRBJ2-7; D is possibly TRBD2 (6 bases). CDR3 length: 14 amino acids. In germline, CDR1 is SGHNT, CDR2 YYREEE (reference sequence). Trimming left V 4 bases short and J 9 bases short, with 20 bases between. CDR3 sequence (DNA): TGTGCCAGCAGCCAGACGGGAGCCCCTCAGGTGCAGTACTTC. Its translation: CASSQTGAPQVQYF.

V usage is TRBV2 and J usage is TRBJ2-1, with 7 bases that match TRBD2. The germline gives CDR1 SNHLY, CDR2 FYNNEI. The CDR3 is 13 residues long. The V and J ends lost 6 bases and 7 bases, in that order; junction bases with no gene match: 6. The CDR3 region is CASSGEAGNEQFF. The CDR3 coding sequence is TGTGCCAGCAGCGGCGAAGCGGGGAATGAGCAGTTCTTC.

This chain links TRBV6-5 with TRBJ1-3; no definite D call. V was cut by 0 bases and J by 1 base, with 10 bases left in between. This CDR3 spans 16 amino acids. Per germline, CDR1 MNHEY and CDR2 SVGAGI. The CDR3, as DNA: TGTGCCAGCAGTTACTCCGCGGGCGGTTCTGGAAACACCATATATTTT. It specifies CASSYSAGGSGNTIYF.

This rearrangement joins TRBV30 to TRBJ1-1; D is unresolved. In germline, CDR1 is GTSNPN, CDR2 SVGIG (reference sequence). The CDR3 totals 15 residues. V was clipped by 0 bases and J by 3 bases, with 14 bases between them. The CDR3 region has the DNA TGTGCCTGGAGTGTTATAAGAGGGTTGGACACTGAAGCTTTCTTT. Amino acids: CAWSVIRGLDTEAFF.

The chain is built from TRBV2 and TRBJ2-1; 9 nucleotides line up with TRBD1. Looked up from germline, CDR1 is SNHLY and CDR2 is FYNNEI. This CDR3 comprises 15 residues. Trimming took 4 bases from V and 4 from J; bases not matched to a gene: 5. Written as DNA, the CDR3 is TGTGCCAGCAGTGTAGAGGACAGGGGTTACAATGAGCAGTTCTTC. Residues: CASSVEDRGYNEQFF. Variable domain in full (rest from reference TRBV2 and TRBJ2-1): EPEVTQTPSHQVTQMGQEVILRCVPISNHLYFYWYRQILGQKVEFLVSFYNNEISEKSEIFDDQFSVERPDGSNFTLKIRSTKLEDSAMYFCASSVEDRGYNEQFFGPGTRLTVL.

In this sample, this clone turned up once. CDR3 sequence (DNA): TGTGCCAGCAGCCAAGAGACAGGGGACGGCTACACCTTC. Translated: CASSQETGDGYTF. The J gene is TRBJ1-2, the V gene TRBV7-8; 8 nucleotides agree with TRBD1. The CDR3 has 13 amino acids. Germline trimming cut 5 bases from V and 8 bases from J; bases unmatched to any gene: 7. Per the germline V gene, CDR1 is SGHVS and CDR2 is FQNEAQ.

The chain links TRBV7-2 to TRBJ2-7; TRBD2 matches 9 bases. V gave up 4 bases and J gave up 6 bases; unmatched junction bases: 10. Germline CDR1 SGHTA, CDR2 FQGNSA. The CDR3 runs 15 residues. For the CDR3, the DNA is TGTGCCAGCAGCTCTAGCGGGACCCCGGGGGGCGAGCAGTACTTC. Translating gives CASSSSGTPGGEQYF.

J is TRBJ1-1 and V is TRBV29-1; 7 bases line up with TRBD1. V was clipped by 2 bases and J by 6 bases; unmatched bases: 9. Germline V gene lookup returns CDR1 SQVTM and CDR2 ANQGSEA. This CDR3 comprises 14 residues. CDR3 residues: CSVEPTRQGSEAFF. Here the CDR3 DNA reads TGCAGCGTTGAACCCACGCGACAGGGCTCTGAAGCTTTCTTT.

The J gene is TRBJ2-1, the V gene TRBV14, with unresolved D. This CDR3 comprises 15 residues. Deletions cut 2 bases from V and 0 bases from J, with 8 bases between. Germline V gene data show CDR1 as SGHDN and CDR2 as FVKESK. The CDR3 nucleotides are TGTGCCAGCAGCCAAATGCCTACCTCCTACAATGAGCAGTTCTTC. Amino acids: CASSQMPTSYNEQFF.

The chain uses TRBV7-2 and TRBJ1-1; 10 positions match TRBD1. Germline loops: CDR1 SGHTA, CDR2 FQGNSA. The CDR3 loop spans 13 amino acids. V lost 7 bases and J lost 5; bases outside the gene matches: 4. In DNA form, the CDR3 reads TGTGCCAGCATCGACAGGGGGCGAACTGAAGCTTTCTTT. It specifies CASIDRGRTEAFF.

The genes are TRBV5-5 and TRBJ2-1; 10 nucleotides align to TRBD2. Unmatched junction bases numbered 7, after V lost 7 bases and J lost 3 bases. The germline V gene encodes CDR1 SGHKS and CDR2 YYEKEE (reference sequence). This CDR3 comprises 15 residues. The CDR3 reads CASAKLAGGYNEQFF. Written as DNA, the CDR3 is TGTGCCAGCGCTAAGTTAGCGGGGGGCTACAATGAGCAGTTCTTC.

The chain recombines TRBV7-6 with TRBJ2-3, with 7 bases lining up with TRBD2. The CDR3 sequence is 13 residues long. Trimming took 8 bases from V and 4 from J; bases not matched to a gene: 6. Germline V lookup: CDR1 SGHVS, CDR2 FNYEAQ. CDR3 residues: CASGTSVADTQYF. The CDR3 DNA reads TGTGCCAGCGGCACTAGCGTCGCAGATACGCAGTATTTT.

This CDR3 reads CASSLAGTGGREKLFF. DNA for the CDR3: TGCGCCAGCAGCTTGGCCGGGACAGGGGGACGAGAAAAACTGTTTTTT. This chain joins TRBV5-1 and TRBJ1-4, with 11 bases lining up with TRBD1. Germline CDR1 is SGHRS and CDR2 is YFSETQ. V was clipped by 0 bases and J by 8 bases; unmatched bases: 6. The length of the CDR3 is 16 residues. The entire variable domain, with the rest obtained from reference TRBV5-1 and TRBJ1-4, is as follows: KAGVTQTPRYLIKTRGQQVTLSCSPISGHRSVSWYQQTPGQGLQFLFEYFSETQRNKGNFPGRFSGRQFSNSRSEMNVSTLELGDSALYLCASSLAGTGGREKLFFGSGTQLSVL.

As regards this clone: Its ends do not fully match the called genes, so a read error is possible. This chain uses TRBV7-7 with TRBJ2-5; 10 bases map to TRBD1. CDR3 length equals 16 residues. The germline V gene has CDR1 SSHAT and CDR2 FNYEAQ (reference sequence). The CDR3 DNA follows: TGTGCTAGCAGCTTAGGTCCGACAGGGGGCGGTGAGACCCAGTACTTC. It translates to CASSLGPTGGGETQYF.

CDR3 nucleotide sequence: TGCAGTGCGATACTAGGGGGTGAGCAGTTCTTC. This sequence encodes CSAILGGEQFF. V usage is TRBV20-1 and J usage is TRBJ2-1; D perhaps matches TRBD1 (6 bases). The length of the CDR3 is 11 residues. CDR1 DFQATT and CDR2 SNEGSKA come from the germline V gene (reference sequence). V was clipped by 6 bases and J by 9 bases, with 12 bases between them.

The chain joins TRBV4-3 to TRBJ2-7; D possibly corresponds to TRBD2 (6 bases). Per germline, CDR1 LGHNA and CDR2 YSLEER. V was cut by 0 bases and J by 0 bases, with 15 bases left in between. This CDR3 spans 17 amino acids. The chain's CDR3 is CASSQDGGRLSSYEQYF. In nucleotides, the CDR3 is TGCGCCAGCAGCCAAGATGGGGGGAGGCTGAGCTCCTACGAGCAGTACTTC.

The rearrangement uses TRBV14 and TRBJ2-7; 8 bases map to TRBD1. CDR1 and CDR2 from the germline V gene are SGHDN and FVKESK. CDR3 length: 15 amino acids. Losses at the gene ends were 4 bases for V and 7 bases for J; bases not matched to a gene: 12. The CDR3 nucleotides are TGTGCCAGCAGCCTACCGGGGGACAGGCCGGAGGAGCAGTACTTC. Amino acids: CASSLPGDRPEEQYF.

This chain joins TRBV7-2 and TRBJ1-5; the match to TRBD1 covers 7 bases. Germline assignment: CDR1 SGHTA and CDR2 FQGNSA. There are 15 residues in the CDR3. V shed 3 bases, J shed 5 bases, and the junction held 7 bases outside the gene matches. The chain's CDR3 is CASSLGQIIDQPQHF. CDR3 in DNA: TGTGCCAGCAGCTTGGGACAGATTATTGATCAGCCCCAGCATTTT.